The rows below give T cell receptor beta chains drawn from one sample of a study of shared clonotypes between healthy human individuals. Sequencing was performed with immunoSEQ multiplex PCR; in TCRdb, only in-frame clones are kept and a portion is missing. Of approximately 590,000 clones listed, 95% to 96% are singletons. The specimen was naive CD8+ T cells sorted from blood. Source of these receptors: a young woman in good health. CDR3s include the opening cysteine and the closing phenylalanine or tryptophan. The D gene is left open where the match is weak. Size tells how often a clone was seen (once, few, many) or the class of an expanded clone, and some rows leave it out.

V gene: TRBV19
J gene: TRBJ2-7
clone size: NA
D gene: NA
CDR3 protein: CASSIGVRYEQYF
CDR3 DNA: TGTGCCAGTAGTATAGGGGTTCGCTACGAGCAGTACTTC

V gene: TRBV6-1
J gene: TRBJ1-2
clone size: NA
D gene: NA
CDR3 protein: CASSETGPIDGYTF
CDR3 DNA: TGTGCCAGCAGTGAGACGGGCCCGATTGATGGCTACACCTTC

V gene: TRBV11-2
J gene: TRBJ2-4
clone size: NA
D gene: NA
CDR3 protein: CASSSDWGKNIQYF
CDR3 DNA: TGTGCCAGCAGCAGTGACTGGGGCAAAAACATTCAGTACTTC

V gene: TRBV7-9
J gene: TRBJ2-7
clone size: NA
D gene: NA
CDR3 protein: CASSLVYEQYF
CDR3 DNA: TGTGCCAGCAGCTTAGTTTACGAGCAGTACTTC

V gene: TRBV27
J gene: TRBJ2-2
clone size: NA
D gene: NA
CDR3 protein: CASSYSGRNTGELFF
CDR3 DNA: TGTGCCAGCAGTTACAGCGGAAGGAACACCGGGGAGCTGTTTTTT

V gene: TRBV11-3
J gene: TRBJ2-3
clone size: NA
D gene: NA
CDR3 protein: CASSSFGDRPDTQYF
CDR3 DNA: TGTGCCAGCAGCTCTTTTGGTGACCGTCCAGATACGCAGTATTTT

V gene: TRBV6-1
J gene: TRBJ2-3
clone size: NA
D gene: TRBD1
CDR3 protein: CASSGWGQGPTDTQYF
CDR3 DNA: TGTGCCAGCAGTGGCTGGGGACAGGGTCCTACAGATACGCAGTATTTT

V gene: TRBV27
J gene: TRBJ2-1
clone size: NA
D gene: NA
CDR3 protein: CASSLRQADNEQFF
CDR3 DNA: TGTGCCAGCAGTTTACGGCAGGCGGACAATGAGCAGTTCTTC

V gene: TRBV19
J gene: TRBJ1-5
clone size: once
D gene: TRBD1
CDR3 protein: CASSIEDDRVGNQPQHF
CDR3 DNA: TGTGCCAGTAGTATAGAGGACGACAGGGTCGGCAATCAGCCCCAGCATTTT

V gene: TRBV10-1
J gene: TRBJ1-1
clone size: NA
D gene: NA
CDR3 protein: CASSESLGQNTEAFF
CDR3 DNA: TGCGCCAGCAGTGAGAGCCTGGGCCAGAACACTGAAGCTTTCTTT

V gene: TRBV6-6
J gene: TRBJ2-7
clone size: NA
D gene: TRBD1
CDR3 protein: CASRNPDRLGYEQYF
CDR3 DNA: TGTGCCAGCAGAAACCCGGACAGGCTCGGCTACGAGCAGTACTTC

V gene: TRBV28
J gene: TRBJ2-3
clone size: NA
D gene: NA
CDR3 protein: CASSGLPHGSTDTQYF
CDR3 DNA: TGTGCCAGCAGTGGACTACCACATGGGAGCACAGATACGCAGTATTTT

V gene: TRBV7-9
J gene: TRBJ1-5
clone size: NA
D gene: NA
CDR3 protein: CASRGGANQPQHF
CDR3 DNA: TGTGCCAGCAGGGGAGGGGCCAATCAGCCCCAGCATTTT

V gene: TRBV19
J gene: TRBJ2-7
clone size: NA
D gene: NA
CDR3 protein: CASRDGVVHEQYF
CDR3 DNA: TGTGCCAGTAGGGACGGCGTCGTTCACGAGCAGTACTTC

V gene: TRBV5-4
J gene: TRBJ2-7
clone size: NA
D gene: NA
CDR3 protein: CASSGDYEQYF
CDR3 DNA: TGTGCCAGCAGCGGGGACTACGAGCAGTACTTC

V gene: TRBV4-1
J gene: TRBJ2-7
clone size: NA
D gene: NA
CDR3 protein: CASSQDQTYEQYF
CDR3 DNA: TGCGCCAGCAGCCAAGATCAGACCTACGAGCAGTACTTC

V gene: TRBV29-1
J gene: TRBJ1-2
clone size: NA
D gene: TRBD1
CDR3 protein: CSVRGLNYGYTF
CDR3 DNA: TGCAGCGTCAGGGGGCTTAACTATGGCTACACCTTC

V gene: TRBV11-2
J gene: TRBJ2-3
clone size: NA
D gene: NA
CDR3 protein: CASSLGVGFSDTQYF
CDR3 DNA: TGTGCCAGCAGCTTAGGCGTGGGTTTCTCAGATACGCAGTATTTT

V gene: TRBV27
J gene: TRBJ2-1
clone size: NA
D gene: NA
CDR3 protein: CASSLVAVEYNEQFF
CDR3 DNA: TGTGCCAGCAGTTTGGTAGCGGTAGAATACAATGAGCAGTTCTTC

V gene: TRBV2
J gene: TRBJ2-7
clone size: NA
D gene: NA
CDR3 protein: CASSDTGRTEQYF
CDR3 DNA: TGTGCCAGCAGCGACACAGGGAGGACCGAGCAGTACTTC

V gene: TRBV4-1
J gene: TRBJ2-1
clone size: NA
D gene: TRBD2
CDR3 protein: CASSQVPDLAGVRNEQFF
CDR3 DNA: TGCGCCAGCAGCCAAGTCCCAGATCTAGCGGGAGTTAGGAATGAGCAGTTCTTC

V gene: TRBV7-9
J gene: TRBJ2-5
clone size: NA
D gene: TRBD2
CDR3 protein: CASSPAAGGTETQYF
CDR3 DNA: TGTGCCAGCAGCCCGGCAGCGGGAGGTACGGAGACCCAGTACTTC

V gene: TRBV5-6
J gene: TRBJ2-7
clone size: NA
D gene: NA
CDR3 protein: CASSLSRSPHEQYF
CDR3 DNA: TGTGCCAGCAGCTTGTCGAGAAGTCCCCACGAGCAGTACTTC

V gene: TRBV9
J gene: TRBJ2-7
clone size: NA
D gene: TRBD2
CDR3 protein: CASSLGAGGPYEQYF
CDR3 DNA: TGTGCCAGCAGCCTCGGAGCGGGAGGACCCTACGAGCAGTACTTC

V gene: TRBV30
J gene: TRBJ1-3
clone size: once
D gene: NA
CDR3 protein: CAWSVPEVDNGNTIYF
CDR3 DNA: TGTGCCTGGAGTGTACCTGAGGTTGATAATGGAAACACCATATATTTT

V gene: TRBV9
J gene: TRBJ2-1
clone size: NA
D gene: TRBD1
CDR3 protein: CASGGQGVEYNEQFF
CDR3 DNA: TGTGCCAGCGGGGGACAGGGCGTGGAGTACAATGAGCAGTTCTTC

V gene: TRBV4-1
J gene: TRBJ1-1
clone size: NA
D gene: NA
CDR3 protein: CASSLHTGEAFF
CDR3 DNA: TGCGCCAGCAGCCTACATACAGGGGAAGCTTTCTTT

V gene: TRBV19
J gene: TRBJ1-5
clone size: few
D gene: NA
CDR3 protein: CASSITTGSPQHF
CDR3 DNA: TGTGCCAGTAGTATTACGACCGGGTCTCCCCAGCATTTT

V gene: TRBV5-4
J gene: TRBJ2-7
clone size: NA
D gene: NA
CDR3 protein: CASSEQQSFYEQYF
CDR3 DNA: TGTGCCAGCAGCGAGCAACAGAGCTTCTACGAGCAGTACTTC

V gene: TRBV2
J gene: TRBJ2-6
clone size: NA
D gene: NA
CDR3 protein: CASSASKGRSGANVLTF
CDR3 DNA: TGTGCCAGCAGTGCTTCGAAGGGGCGCTCTGGGGCCAACGTCCTGACTTTC

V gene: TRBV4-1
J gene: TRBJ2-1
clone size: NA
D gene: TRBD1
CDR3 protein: CASSPQGWAYNEQFF
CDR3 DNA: TGCGCCAGCAGCCCACAGGGGTGGGCCTACAATGAGCAGTTCTTC

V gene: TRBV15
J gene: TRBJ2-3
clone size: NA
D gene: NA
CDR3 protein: CATSRVGVTDTQYF
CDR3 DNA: TGTGCCACCAGCAGAGTCGGGGTAACGGATACGCAGTATTTT

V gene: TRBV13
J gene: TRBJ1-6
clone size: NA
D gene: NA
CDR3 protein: CASSLSTGNSPLHF
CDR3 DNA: TGTGCCAGCAGCTTATCCACAGGTAATTCACCCCTCCACTTT

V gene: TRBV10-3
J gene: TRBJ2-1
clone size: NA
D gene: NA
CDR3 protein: CAISERRGRARSEQFF
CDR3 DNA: TGTGCCATCAGTGAGAGGAGGGGGAGGGCCCGATCTGAGCAGTTCTTC

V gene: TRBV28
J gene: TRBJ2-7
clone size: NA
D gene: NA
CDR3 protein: CASSLRGYSYEQYF
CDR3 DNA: TGTGCCAGCAGTTTAAGGGGGTACTCCTACGAGCAGTACTTC

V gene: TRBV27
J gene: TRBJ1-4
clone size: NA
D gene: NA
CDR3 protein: CASSLLPGRTNEKLFF
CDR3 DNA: TGTGCCAGCAGTTTATTACCAGGGCGAACTAATGAAAAACTGTTTTTT

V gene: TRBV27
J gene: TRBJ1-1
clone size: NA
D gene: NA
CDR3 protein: CASSPFGGNTEAFF
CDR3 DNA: TGTGCCAGCAGTCCCTTTGGGGGGAACACTGAAGCTTTCTTT

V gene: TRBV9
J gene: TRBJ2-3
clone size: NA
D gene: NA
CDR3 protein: CASSVAGTTDTQYF
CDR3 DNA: TGTGCCAGCAGCGTAGCGGGTACCACAGATACGCAGTATTTT

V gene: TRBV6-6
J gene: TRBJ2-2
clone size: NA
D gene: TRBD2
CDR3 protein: CASSPRLALTGELFF
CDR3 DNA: TGTGCCAGCAGTCCAAGACTAGCGTTGACCGGGGAGCTGTTTTTT

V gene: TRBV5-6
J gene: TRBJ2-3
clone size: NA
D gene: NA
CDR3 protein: CASSLLDGVITDTQYF
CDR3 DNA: TGTGCCAGCAGCTTGCTGGACGGAGTGATCACAGATACGCAGTATTTT